The source of this TCR beta chain is a study of T cell repertoires in cytomegalovirus infection. About the study: CMV epitopes that were recently identified and HLA-C-restricted were used alongside well-studied HLA-B-restricted ones. Public TCR beta signatures marked donors with CMV infection and the matching HLA.

Germline V gene sequence: CDR1 LNHNV, CDR2 YYDKDF (reference sequence). The V end lost 5 bases, the J end lost 2 bases, and 23 bases lay between the germline ends. The CDR3 covers 18 residues. TCRdb processed the reads anew with MiXCR; each CDR3 protein has one entry. The sample lists some 560,000 distinct CDR3 sequences; 40% were seen once. Study-wide findings and caveats: Predominance within the ex vivo response was attributable to HLA-C-restricted CMV-specific TCR beta clonotypes. Summed public TCR beta family frequency identified CMV carriers bearing the relevant HLA.

This clonotype was detected a few times. Its cognate antigen is unknown. The sequence came from a human donor in good health (CMV status not recorded). Some clones in this sample may be carry-over from other donors' samples. The sample in question was cultured PBMCs, obtained from culture after CMV antigen stimulation. This sequence joins TRBV15 and TRBJ2-3; the D gene could be TRBD1 or TRBD2 (5 bases each). The CDR3 region has the DNA TGTGCCACCAGCTCATCCCAACTGAATGCCGGGACCACAGATACGCAGTATTTT. This encodes CATSSSQLNAGTTDTQYF.